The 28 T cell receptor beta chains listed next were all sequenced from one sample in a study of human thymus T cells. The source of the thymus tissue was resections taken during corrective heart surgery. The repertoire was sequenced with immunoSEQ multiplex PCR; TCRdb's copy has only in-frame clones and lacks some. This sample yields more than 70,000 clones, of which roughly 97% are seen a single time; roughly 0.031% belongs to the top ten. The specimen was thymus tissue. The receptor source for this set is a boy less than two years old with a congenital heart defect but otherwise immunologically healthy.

The CDR3 DNA reads TGTGCCAGCAGTTTATCTTTGGGCAGGGGACCCAATCAGCCCCAGCATTTT. This gives the protein CASSLSLGRGPNQPQHF. J is TRBJ1-5 and V is TRBV28; possibly TRBD1 for D (6 bases). Germline V CDR1 and CDR2: MDHEN, SYDVKM. Deletions cut 1 base from V and 3 bases from J, with 16 bases between. This CDR3 is built from 17 residues. Variable domain in full (rest from reference TRBV28 and TRBJ1-5): DVKVTQSSRYLVKRTGEKVFLECVQDMDHENMFWYRQDPGLGLRLIYFSYDVKMKEKGDIPEGYSVSREKKERFSLILESASTNQTSMYLCASSLSLGRGPNQPQHFGDGTRLSIL.

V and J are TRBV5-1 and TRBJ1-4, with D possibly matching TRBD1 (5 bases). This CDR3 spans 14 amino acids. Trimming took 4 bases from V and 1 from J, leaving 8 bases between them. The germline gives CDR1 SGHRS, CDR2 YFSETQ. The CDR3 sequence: CASSHDRTNEKLFF. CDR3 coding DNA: TGCGCCAGCAGCCATGACAGAACTAATGAAAAACTGTTTTTT.

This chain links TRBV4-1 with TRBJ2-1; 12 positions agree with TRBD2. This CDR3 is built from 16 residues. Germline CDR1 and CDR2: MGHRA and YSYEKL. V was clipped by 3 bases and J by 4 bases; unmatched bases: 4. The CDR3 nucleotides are TGCGCCAGCAGCCACACCGGGACTAGCGGGTACAATGAGCAGTTCTTC. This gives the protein CASSHTGTSGYNEQFF.

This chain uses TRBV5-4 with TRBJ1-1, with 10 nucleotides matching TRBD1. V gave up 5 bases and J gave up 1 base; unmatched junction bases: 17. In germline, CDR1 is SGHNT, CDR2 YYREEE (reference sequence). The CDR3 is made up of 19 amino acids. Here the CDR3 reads CASSPSGQGEIPPNTEAFF. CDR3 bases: TGTGCCAGCAGTCCGTCAGGACAGGGGGAAATCCCACCGAACACTGAAGCTTTCTTT.

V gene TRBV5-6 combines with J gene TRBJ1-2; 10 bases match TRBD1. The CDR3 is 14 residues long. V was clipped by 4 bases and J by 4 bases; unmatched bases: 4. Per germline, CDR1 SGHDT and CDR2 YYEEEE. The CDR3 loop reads CASSPGDRGYGYTF. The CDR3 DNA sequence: TGTGCCAGCAGCCCCGGGGACAGGGGCTATGGCTACACCTTC.

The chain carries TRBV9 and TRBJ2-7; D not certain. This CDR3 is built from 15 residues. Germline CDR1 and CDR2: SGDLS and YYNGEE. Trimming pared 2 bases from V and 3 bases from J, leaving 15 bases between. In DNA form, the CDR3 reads TGTGCCAGCAGCGTTTCAGCGAAACCCAACTACGAGCAGTACTTC. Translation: CASSVSAKPNYEQYF.

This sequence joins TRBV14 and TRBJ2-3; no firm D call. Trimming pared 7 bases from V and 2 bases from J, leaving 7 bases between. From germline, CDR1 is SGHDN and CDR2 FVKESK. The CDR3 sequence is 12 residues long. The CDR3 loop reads CASKGNTDTQYF. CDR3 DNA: TGTGCCAGCAAAGGGAACACAGATACGCAGTATTTT.

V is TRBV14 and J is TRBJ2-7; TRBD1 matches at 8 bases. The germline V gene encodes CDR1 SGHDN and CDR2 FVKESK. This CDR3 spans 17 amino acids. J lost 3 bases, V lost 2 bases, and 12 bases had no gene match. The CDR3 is CASSQRQGSLGFYEQYF. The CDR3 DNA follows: TGTGCCAGCAGCCAAAGACAGGGGTCCCTCGGGTTCTACGAGCAGTACTTC.

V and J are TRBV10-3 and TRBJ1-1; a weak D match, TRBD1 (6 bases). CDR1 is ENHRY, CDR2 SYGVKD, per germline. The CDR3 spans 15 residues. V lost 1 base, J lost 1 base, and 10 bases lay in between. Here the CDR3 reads CAISEYGQRNTEAFF. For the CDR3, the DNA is TGTGCCATCAGTGAGTACGGACAGCGGAACACTGAAGCTTTCTTT.

CDR3 region: CASSRGAGGSSYNEQFF. The CDR3 nucleotides read TGTGCCAGCAGCCGAGGAGCGGGGGGTAGCTCCTACAATGAGCAGTTCTTC. The chain combines TRBV7-9 with TRBJ2-1; 9 positions agree with TRBD2. The CDR3 loop spans 17 amino acids. V trimming: 5 bases; J trimming: 0 bases; junction bases outside the gene matches: 8. The V gene's germline CDR1 is SEHNR and CDR2 FQNEAQ (reference sequence).

CDR3 residues: CASSYRGRALTQYF. The CDR3 nucleotides are TGTGCCAGCAGTTACCGCGGGAGGGCCCTTACGCAGTATTTT. The chain couples TRBV6-5 to TRBJ2-3; 9 nucleotides line up with TRBD2. The germline V gene encodes CDR1 MNHEY and CDR2 SVGAGI. With 2 bases clipped from V and 8 bases from J, the junction kept 5 bases outside the gene matches. This CDR3 region has 14 residues.

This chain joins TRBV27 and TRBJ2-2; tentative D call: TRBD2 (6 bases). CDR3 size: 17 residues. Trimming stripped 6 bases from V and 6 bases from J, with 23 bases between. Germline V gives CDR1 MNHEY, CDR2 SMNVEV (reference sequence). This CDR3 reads CASSPAEGLARPGELFF. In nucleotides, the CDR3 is TGTGCCAGCAGCCCTGCTGAGGGGCTAGCGAGACCCGGGGAGCTGTTTTTT.

The CDR3 DNA follows: TGTGCCAGCATCGGGGAGGGGACTAGCGGGACGGACGAGCAGTACTTC. As protein: CASIGEGTSGTDEQYF. The chain employs TRBV5-5 and TRBJ2-7; 13 nucleotides agree with TRBD2. CDR1 SGHKS and CDR2 YYEKEE come from the germline V gene (reference sequence). The CDR3 totals 16 residues. The V segment lost 6 bases and the J segment 5 bases; nucleotides outside the gene matches: 11.

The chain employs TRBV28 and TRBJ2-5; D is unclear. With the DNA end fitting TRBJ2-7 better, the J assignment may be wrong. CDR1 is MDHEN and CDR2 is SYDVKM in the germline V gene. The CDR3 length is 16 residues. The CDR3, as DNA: TGTGCCAGCAGTTTAGCCTCAGCTCCATGGTCCTACGAGCAGTACTTC. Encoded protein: CASSLASAPWSYEQYF.

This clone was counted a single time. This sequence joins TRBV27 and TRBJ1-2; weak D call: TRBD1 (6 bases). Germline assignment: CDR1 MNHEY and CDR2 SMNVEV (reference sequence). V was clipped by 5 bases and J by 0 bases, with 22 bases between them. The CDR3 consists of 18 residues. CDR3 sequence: CASSPQAGGAKTNYGYTF. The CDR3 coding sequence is TGTGCCAGCAGTCCCCAGGCGGGGGGCGCAAAAACTAACTATGGCTACACCTTC.

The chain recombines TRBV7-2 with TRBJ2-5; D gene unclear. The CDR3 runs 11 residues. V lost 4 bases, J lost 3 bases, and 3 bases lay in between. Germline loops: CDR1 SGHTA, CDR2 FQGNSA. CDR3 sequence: CASSSEETQYF. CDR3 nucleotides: TGTGCCAGCAGCTCAGAAGAGACCCAGTACTTC.

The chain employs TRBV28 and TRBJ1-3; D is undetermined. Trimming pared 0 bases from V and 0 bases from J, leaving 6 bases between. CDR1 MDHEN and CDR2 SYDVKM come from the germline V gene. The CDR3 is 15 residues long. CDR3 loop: CASSLCGSSGNTIYF. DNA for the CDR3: TGTGCCAGCAGTTTATGCGGGAGCTCTGGAAACACCATATATTTT.

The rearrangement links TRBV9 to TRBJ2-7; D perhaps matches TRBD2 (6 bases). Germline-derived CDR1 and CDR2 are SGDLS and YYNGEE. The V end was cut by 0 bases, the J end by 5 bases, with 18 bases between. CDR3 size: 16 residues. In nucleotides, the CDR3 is TGTGCCAGCAGCGTAGTCGGTTGGGGAGGCCAGGACGAGCAGTACTTC. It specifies CASSVVGWGGQDEQYF.

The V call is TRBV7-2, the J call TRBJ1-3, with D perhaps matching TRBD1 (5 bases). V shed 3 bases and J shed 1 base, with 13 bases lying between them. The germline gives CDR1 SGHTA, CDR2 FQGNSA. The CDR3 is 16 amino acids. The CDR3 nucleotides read TGTGCCAGCAGCTTGCAAGGGGCGGGATCTGGAAACACCATATATTTT. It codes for CASSLQGAGSGNTIYF.

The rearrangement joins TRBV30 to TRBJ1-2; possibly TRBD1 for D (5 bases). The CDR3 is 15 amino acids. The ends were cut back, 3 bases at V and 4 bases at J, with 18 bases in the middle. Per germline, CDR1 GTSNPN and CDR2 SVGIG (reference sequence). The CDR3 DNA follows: TGTGCCTGGAGCCAAAGGGACCAGGGCGGCTATGGCTACACCTTC. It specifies CAWSQRDQGGYGYTF.

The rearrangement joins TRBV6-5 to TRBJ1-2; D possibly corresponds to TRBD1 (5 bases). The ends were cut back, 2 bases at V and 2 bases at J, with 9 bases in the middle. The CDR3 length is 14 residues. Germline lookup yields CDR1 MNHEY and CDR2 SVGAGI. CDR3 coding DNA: TGTGCCAGCAGTTACATGGGACGGAACTATGGCTACACCTTC. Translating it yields CASSYMGRNYGYTF.

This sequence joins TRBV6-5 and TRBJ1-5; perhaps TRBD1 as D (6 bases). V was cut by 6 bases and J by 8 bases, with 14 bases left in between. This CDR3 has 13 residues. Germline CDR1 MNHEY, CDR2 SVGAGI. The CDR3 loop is CASSRSRGEPQHF. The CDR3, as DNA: TGTGCCAGCAGCCGATCGAGGGGGGAGCCCCAGCATTTT.

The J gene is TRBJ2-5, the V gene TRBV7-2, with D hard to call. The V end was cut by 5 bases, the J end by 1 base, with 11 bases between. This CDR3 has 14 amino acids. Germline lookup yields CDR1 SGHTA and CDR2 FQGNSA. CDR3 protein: CASSAYSSQETQYF. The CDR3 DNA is TGTGCCAGCAGCGCCTATAGCAGCCAAGAGACCCAGTACTTC. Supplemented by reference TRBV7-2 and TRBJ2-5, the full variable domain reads GAGVSQSPSNKVTEKGKDVELRCDPISGHTALYWYRQSLGQGLEFLIYFQGNSAPDKSGLPSDRFSAERTGGSVSTLTIQRTQQEDSAVYLCASSAYSSQETQYFGPGTRLLVL.

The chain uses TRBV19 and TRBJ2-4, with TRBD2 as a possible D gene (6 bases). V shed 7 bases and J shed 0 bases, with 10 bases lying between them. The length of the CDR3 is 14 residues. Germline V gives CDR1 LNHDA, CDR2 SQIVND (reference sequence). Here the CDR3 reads CASNPGAAKNIQYF. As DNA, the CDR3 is TGTGCCAGTAACCCGGGAGCAGCCAAAAACATTCAGTACTTC. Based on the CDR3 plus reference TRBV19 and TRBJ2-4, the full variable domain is DGGITQSPKYLFRKEGQNVTLSCEQNLNHDAMYWYRQDPGQGLRLIYYSQIVNDFQKGDIAEGYSVSREKKESFPLTVTSAQKNPTAFYLCASNPGAAKNIQYFGAGTRLSVL.

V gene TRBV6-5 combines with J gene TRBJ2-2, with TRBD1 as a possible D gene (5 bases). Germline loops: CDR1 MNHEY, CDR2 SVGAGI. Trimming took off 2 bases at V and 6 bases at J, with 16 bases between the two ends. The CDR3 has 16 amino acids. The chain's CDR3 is CASSYASIQDPGELFF. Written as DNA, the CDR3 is TGTGCCAGCAGTTACGCCTCGATACAGGACCCCGGGGAGCTGTTTTTT.

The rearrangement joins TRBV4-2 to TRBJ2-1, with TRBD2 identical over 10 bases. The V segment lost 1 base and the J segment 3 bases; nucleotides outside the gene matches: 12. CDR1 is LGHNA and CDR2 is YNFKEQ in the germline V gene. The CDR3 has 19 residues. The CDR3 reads CASSQGSPLAGVSYNEQFF. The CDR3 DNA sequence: TGTGCCAGCAGCCAAGGATCCCCCCTAGCGGGAGTAAGCTACAATGAGCAGTTCTTC.

The CDR3 region has the DNA TGCGCCAGCAGCCCGGACTGCGAACTAGCGGAAGCGACAGATACGCAGTATTTT. Its translation is CASSPDCELAEATDTQYF. The chain joins TRBV5-1 to TRBJ2-3; TRBD2 aligns across 8 bases. This CDR3 has 18 residues. Trimming removed 4 bases from V and 3 bases from J; junction bases left unmatched: 16. In germline, CDR1 is SGHRS, CDR2 YFSETQ.

Here the CDR3 reads CASSAREAGVYEQYF. The CDR3 region has the DNA TGTGCCAGCAGCGCCCGGGAAGCGGGAGTCTACGAGCAGTACTTC. This chain joins TRBV9 and TRBJ2-7, with 8 bases lining up with TRBD2. The CDR3 contains 15 residues. J gave up 3 bases and V 3 bases, and 8 bases lay outside the gene matches. Germline-derived CDR1 and CDR2 are SGDLS and YYNGEE.